There are a few counts of the clone carrying this T cell receptor beta chain. Its antigen remains unidentified. Trimming removed 2 bases from V and 5 bases from J, with 13 bases in between. The CDR3 is 14 amino acids. The sample originates from a study of early T cells in non-severe SARS-CoV-2 infection. Study background: Bulk RNA isolated from unsorted whole blood underwent sequencing; chains were not paired. Study results and caveats: The VDJdb matching leaned toward anti-spike CD8 responses and overlooked private and CD4 specificities.

Each cDNA molecule carried a unique molecular identifier. Using its own MiXCR run on the 5' RACE reads, TCRdb lists one record per CDR3 protein. The data contain tens of thousands of distinct CDR3 sequences, around 12% of them seen just once; the ten biggest clones take up approximately 7%. This chain joins TRBV12-3 or TRBV12-4 and TRBJ2-7; tentatively, D is TRBD1 or TRBD2 (5 bases each). This receptor was taken from an adult who was a healthcare worker with PCR-confirmed SARS-CoV-2 infection or an uninfected control (not recorded which). Material: whole blood. CDR3 amino acids: CASSLRSRDDEQYF. The CDR3 nucleotides read TGTGCCAGCAGTTTAAGGTCCAGGGACGACGAGCAGTACTTC.